A single sample gave rise to the 11 T cell receptor beta chains below, sequenced in a study of T cell responses to AZD1222 COVID-19 vaccine. The data were produced by immunoSEQ multiplex PCR, yet TCRdb's version contains in-frame clones alone and is incomplete. Of around 130,000 clones in the sample, roughly 94% were seen once. Sequences were derived from peripheral blood, sampled on day 0 of AZD1222 vaccination. These receptors came from an adult in good health.

The chain combines TRBV2 with TRBJ1-6; perhaps TRBD1 as D (6 bases). Germline-derived CDR1 and CDR2 are SNHLY and FYNNEI. There are 15 residues in the CDR3. V gave up 5 bases and J gave up 7 bases, with 15 bases separating them. The CDR3 DNA follows: TGTGCCAGCAGTCCCTTCGGGGGCGGAAATTCACCCCTCCACTTT. It encodes CASSPFGGGNSPLHF.

The chain carries TRBV4-1 and TRBJ2-7; the D gene is possibly TRBD1 (5 bases). With 2 bases removed from V and 1 base from J, the gap between germline ends came to 9 bases. This CDR3 has 14 residues. Germline V gene data show CDR1 as MGHRA and CDR2 as YSYEKL. CDR3 bases: TGCGCCAGCAGCCAAAAGTCAGGGTCCTACGAGCAGTACTTC. This gives the protein CASSQKSGSYEQYF.

The chain couples TRBV27 to TRBJ1-6, with D maybe TRBD1 (6 bases). The CDR3 loop spans 13 amino acids. Between the trimmed V and J ends, which lost 10 bases and 10 bases, there was a span of 17 bases. Per germline, CDR1 MNHEY and CDR2 SMNVEV (reference sequence). CDR3 sequence reads: CATGAVGESPLHF. CDR3 bases: TGTGCCACAGGGGCGGTAGGGGAGTCACCCCTCCACTTT.

The V call is TRBV5-5, the J call TRBJ2-3; 11 bases fit TRBD2. The CDR3 is 14 residues long. J gave up 6 bases and V 6 bases, and 6 bases lay outside the gene matches. Germline V CDR1 and CDR2: SGHKS, YYEKEE (reference sequence). The CDR3 is CASTDSGRADTQYF. CDR3 sequence (DNA): TGTGCCAGCACGGATAGCGGGAGGGCGGATACGCAGTATTTT.

J is TRBJ1-1 and V is TRBV30; D not certain. CDR3 length: 12 residues. Per the germline V gene, CDR1 is GTSNPN and CDR2 is SVGIG (reference sequence). Trimming removed 1 base at V and 1 base at J, with 4 bases between. CDR3 region: CAWSEQNTEAFF. For the CDR3, the DNA is TGTGCCTGGAGTGAACAGAACACTGAAGCTTTCTTT.

The chain couples TRBV6-5 to TRBJ1-5; D possibly corresponds to TRBD1 (5 bases). The length of the CDR3 is 15 residues. Germline CDR1 and CDR2: MNHEY and SVGAGI. V lost 5 bases and J 0 bases, leaving 11 bases between the germline ends. CDR3 in amino acids: CASSRSDSSNQPQHF. In nucleotides, the CDR3 is TGTGCCAGCAGTCGGAGTGACAGTAGCAATCAGCCCCAGCATTTT.

V is TRBV25-1 and J is TRBJ1-2; D call uncertain. Germline V lookup: CDR1 MGHDK, CDR2 SYGVNS. V was shortened by 1 base and J by 4 bases, with 10 bases between the two germline ends. This CDR3 is built from 14 residues. The CDR3 spells CASSEWSRSYGYTF. As DNA, the CDR3 is TGTGCCAGCAGTGAATGGTCCAGATCCTATGGCTACACCTTC.

V is TRBV5-4 and J is TRBJ1-1, with a possible D match to TRBD1 (5 bases). CDR1 is SGHNT and CDR2 is YYREEE in the germline V gene (reference sequence). Trimming pared 4 bases from V and 0 bases from J, leaving 13 bases between. The CDR3 length is 15 residues. The CDR3 region is CASSLLGGMNTEAFF. CDR3 DNA sequence: TGTGCCAGCAGCCTTTTGGGGGGAATGAACACTGAAGCTTTCTTT.

This clone is a singleton in its sample. The J gene is TRBJ2-3, the V gene TRBV7-2; TRBD2 agrees at 7 bases. J lost 6 bases, V lost 5 bases, and 17 bases had no gene match. The CDR3 contains 17 residues. The V gene's germline CDR1 is SGHTA and CDR2 FQGNSA. The CDR3 here is CASSLDLSGMRRDTQYF. CDR3 coding DNA: TGTGCCAGCAGCCTCGACTTGAGCGGGATGAGAAGGGATACGCAGTATTTT.

This rearrangement joins TRBV28 to TRBJ2-7, with 8 bases lining up with TRBD1. This CDR3 spans 14 amino acids. V was pared by 6 bases and J by 0 bases, with 4 bases of the junction left unmatched. From germline, CDR1 is MDHEN and CDR2 SYDVKM. The CDR3 protein is CASSLQGASYEQYF. The CDR3 DNA follows: TGTGCCAGCAGCCTTCAGGGGGCCTCCTACGAGCAGTACTTC.

The chain carries TRBV25-1 and TRBJ2-7; D unclear. The ends were cut back, 3 bases at V and 1 base at J, with 10 bases in the middle. The CDR3 is 14 amino acids. Germline CDR1 reads MGHDK; CDR2 reads SYGVNS. Written as DNA, the CDR3 is TGTGCCAGCAGTGATCAGCAGGAATCCTACGAGCAGTACTTC. Its protein product is CASSDQQESYEQYF.